This T cell receptor (beta chain) was profiled in a study of shared T cell receptors in the human thymus. The J segment lost 8 bases and the V segment lost 6 bases, leaving 12 bases of the junction unmatched. The CDR3 contains 15 residues. The germline V gene encodes CDR1 MGHDK and CDR2 SYGVNS. Generated by immunoSEQ multiplex PCR, the TCRdb table keeps only in-frame clones and is missing some. The sample yields more than 550,000 clones, 70% to 90% seen once. This same sample was also part of a study on human thymus T cells.

The sequence derives from a girl in the first two years of life with a congenital heart defect. This sequence joins TRBV25-1 and TRBJ1-4, with 7 bases that match TRBD1. The specimen was thymocytes. The DNA of the CDR3 is TGTGCCAGCAGCAGTACAGGGGCCCCGGACGAAAAACTGTTTTTT. As protein: CASSSTGAPDEKLFF.